Below are 18 T cell receptor beta chains sequenced from a single sample in a study of OX40 agonist ivuxolimab in advanced cancers. TCRdb's table, derived via immunoSEQ multiplex PCR, lists solely in-frame clones and lacks some. The table has over 30,000 clones, around 90% seen once. The sample in question was CD4+ or CD8+ T cells sorted from blood, obtained in a trial of the OX40 agonist ivuxolimab. The receptors come from an adult with an advanced solid tumor such as melanoma, head and neck, liver or kidney cancer.

This clone was detected once. The gene calls are TRBV29-1 and TRBJ2-2; 7 bases agree with TRBD2. The CDR3 sequence is 13 residues long. The germline V gene has CDR1 SQVTM and CDR2 ANQGSEA. The CDR3 bases are TGCGGATCCACCCGGGGAGGGACCGGGGAGCTGTTTTTT. It codes for CGSTRGGTGELFF.

Written as DNA, the CDR3 is TGCGCCAGCAGCCAAGCAGAGATCTCTGGAAACACCATATATTTT. This translates into CASSQAEISGNTIYF. The gene calls are TRBV4-1 and TRBJ1-3; no clear D. Germline assignment: CDR1 MGHRA and CDR2 YSYEKL. V lost 1 base and J 0 bases, leaving 7 bases between the germline ends. This CDR3 has 15 residues.

The chain links TRBV28 to TRBJ2-7, with 8 positions matching TRBD1. Germline V lookup: CDR1 MDHEN, CDR2 SYDVKM. V was pared by 5 bases and J by 7 bases, with 10 bases of the junction left unmatched. The CDR3 is 14 residues long. CDR3 in DNA: TGTGCCAGCAGTCTAAGGACAGGGAGAGAGGAGCAGTACTTC. Protein sequence: CASSLRTGREEQYF.

The genes are TRBV27 and TRBJ2-3; D is perhaps TRBD1 (5 bases). The V end lost 5 bases, the J end lost 0 bases, and 9 bases lay between the germline ends. Looked up from germline, CDR1 is MNHEY and CDR2 is SMNVEV (reference sequence). The CDR3 contains 14 residues. This CDR3 is CASSPRQSTDTQYF. The DNA of the CDR3 is TGTGCCAGCAGTCCCCGACAGAGCACAGATACGCAGTATTTT.

This rearrangement joins TRBV20-1 to TRBJ2-7; D gene uncertain. CDR3 size: 11 residues. V was pared by 1 base and J by 7 bases, with 8 bases between. Germline CDR1 DFQATT, CDR2 SNEGSKA (reference sequence). This CDR3 is CSARATEEQYF. The CDR3 DNA sequence: TGCAGTGCTAGAGCGACCGAGGAGCAGTACTTC.

V is TRBV7-9 and J is TRBJ1-1, with D perhaps TRBD1 (5 bases). V was pared by 1 base and J by 1 base, with 13 bases between. Germline V lookup: CDR1 SEHNR, CDR2 FQNEAQ (reference sequence). The CDR3 totals 16 residues. The CDR3, as DNA: TGTGCCAGCAGCTTAGTGGGGGAGGGGCCGAACACTGAAGCTTTCTTT. Residues: CASSLVGEGPNTEAFF.

This clone showed up just once. This chain links TRBV5-4 with TRBJ2-6; D gene uncertain. Between the trimmed V and J ends, which lost 5 bases and 3 bases, there was a span of 6 bases. The length of the CDR3 is 13 residues. From germline, CDR1 is SGHNT and CDR2 YYREEE (reference sequence). The CDR3 DNA reads TGTGCCAGCAGGGGGTTTGGGGCCAACGTCCTGACTTTC. Translated: CASRGFGANVLTF.

The chain carries TRBV5-5 and TRBJ2-5, with D perhaps matching TRBD2 (6 bases). The germline V gene has CDR1 SGHKS and CDR2 YYEKEE (reference sequence). The CDR3 has 13 residues. V dropped 5 bases and J dropped 5 bases, with 13 bases sitting between them. The CDR3 sequence is CASSIGGYETQYF. As DNA, the CDR3 is TGTGCCAGCAGTATCGGGGGATACGAGACCCAGTACTTC.

The chain links TRBV7-2 to TRBJ2-7, with D maybe TRBD1 (5 bases). The V end was cut by 6 bases, the J end by 0 bases, with 12 bases between. CDR1 is SGHTA and CDR2 is FQGNSA in the germline V gene. There are 14 residues in the CDR3. Here the CDR3 reads CASRQDTASYEQYF. In nucleotides, the CDR3 is TGTGCCAGCAGACAGGACACGGCCTCCTACGAGCAGTACTTC.

This chain connects TRBV11-3 to TRBJ2-1; TRBD2 is a possible D gene (6 bases). The CDR3 spans 13 residues. Germline V gene data show CDR1 as SGHNT and CDR2 as YENEEA. The V and J ends lost 5 bases and 9 bases respectively, with 14 bases between them. The CDR3 is CASSPGGGFEQFF. The CDR3, as DNA: TGTGCCAGCAGCCCCGGGGGAGGCTTTGAGCAGTTCTTC.

The genes are TRBV30 and TRBJ1-1, with 7 nucleotides matching TRBD1. CDR1 and CDR2 (germline): GTSNPN, SVGIG (reference sequence). V trimming: 5 bases; J trimming: 2 bases; junction bases outside the gene matches: 5. This CDR3 spans 13 amino acids. The CDR3 nucleotides read TGTGCCTGGGACGGGACAGCCAACACTGAAGCTTTCTTT. It codes for CAWDGTANTEAFF.

This chain uses TRBV30 with TRBJ2-3; D perhaps matches TRBD1 (6 bases). Germline CDR1 and CDR2: GTSNPN and SVGIG (reference sequence). The V end lost 4 bases, the J end lost 1 base, and 9 bases lay between the germline ends. The CDR3 contains 13 residues. This CDR3 reads CAWTGVGTDTQYF. CDR3 nucleotide sequence: TGTGCCTGGACAGGGGTCGGCACAGATACGCAGTATTTT.

In nucleotides, the CDR3 is TGTGCCAGCAGCTCCCGCCGGGTAGCGGGGATGAGCTCCTACGAGCAGTACTTC. Protein sequence: CASSSRRVAGMSSYEQYF. V and J are TRBV7-2 and TRBJ2-7; 8 nucleotides line up with TRBD2. J lost 0 bases, V lost 4 bases, and 14 bases had no gene match. Germline lookup yields CDR1 SGHTA and CDR2 FQGNSA. The CDR3 consists of 18 residues.

The chain is built from TRBV9 and TRBJ1-1; D call uncertain. Germline CDR1 SGDLS, CDR2 YYNGEE. V shed 0 bases and J shed 2 bases, with 8 bases lying between them. The CDR3 has 14 amino acids. The CDR3 spells CASSVVTENTEAFF. The DNA of the CDR3 is TGTGCCAGCAGCGTAGTCACAGAAAACACTGAAGCTTTCTTT. Looking up the rest from reference TRBV9 and TRBJ1-1 gives the full variable domain: DSGVTQTPKHLITATGQRVTLRCSPRSGDLSVYWYQQSLDQGLQFLIQYYNGEERAKGNILERFSAQQFPDLHSELNLSSLELGDSALYFCASSVVTENTEAFFGQGTRLTVV.

The chain links TRBV6-6 to TRBJ1-1, with unresolved D. This CDR3 has 12 amino acids. CDR1 and CDR2 from the germline V gene are MNHNY and SVGAGI (reference sequence). Trimming pared 11 bases from V and 2 bases from J, leaving 12 bases between. CDR3: CAGSLSNTEAFF. In nucleotides, the CDR3 is TGTGCCGGATCCCTAAGCAACACTGAAGCTTTCTTT.

The V and J genes are TRBV6-5 and TRBJ2-4; D uncertain. The CDR3 has 13 amino acids. V lost 3 bases to trimming and J lost 5 bases, with 8 bases between them. In germline, CDR1 is MNHEY, CDR2 SVGAGI. CDR3 sequence (DNA): TGTGCCAGCAGTTATGGCAGCCAAAACATTCAGTACTTC. It encodes CASSYGSQNIQYF.

V is TRBV29-1 and J is TRBJ1-5; TRBD1 aligns across 10 bases. The germline V gene has CDR1 SQVTM and CDR2 ANQGSEA. This CDR3 has 13 amino acids. J gave up 6 bases and V 6 bases, and 5 bases lay outside the gene matches. Here the CDR3 DNA reads TGCAGCGTCGCGGGACAGGGGTCTCAGCCCCAGCATTTT. It specifies CSVAGQGSQPQHF.

The V and J genes are TRBV7-3 and TRBJ2-5; 9 bases map to TRBD1. Germline V gene lookup returns CDR1 SGHTA and CDR2 FQGTGA. This CDR3 spans 15 amino acids. The J segment lost 5 bases and the V segment lost 1 base, leaving 5 bases of the junction unmatched. CDR3 sequence (DNA): TGTGCCAGCAGCTTAAGGGGGGACAGGGTTGAGACCCAGTACTTC. It yields the protein CASSLRGDRVETQYF.